This TCR beta chain came from a study of shared clonotypes between healthy human individuals. Naive CD8 cells lacked CD45RO and underwent positive selection for CCR7, leaving out terminally differentiated effector memory CD45RA+ cells. Recent acute infections and vaccinations were absent in the healthy HIV-negative adult donors. Remarks on this clone: Its matching antigen is unknown.

Study observations and caveats: Larger estimated richness was generally seen in naive subsets than in memory subsets.

Germline CDR1 DFQATT, CDR2 SNEGSKA (reference sequence). The trim removed 7 bases at V and 4 bases at J, leaving 4 bases unmatched. This CDR3 region has 11 residues. Here immunoSEQ multiplex PCR was the method, and the copy in TCRdb shows in-frame clones only, minus some. Of around 2,000,000 clones in the sample, just under 95% are singletons; the top ten hold about 1.1%. The sequencing sample was made of naive CD8+ T cells sorted from blood. The TCR sequence derives from a man aged 18 to 29 in good health. The chain carries TRBV20-1 and TRBJ2-7; 7 nucleotides match TRBD2. CDR3 sequence (DNA): TGCAGTGGGGAGGGCCGGTACGAGCAGTACTTC. Translated: CSGEGRYEQYF.